This T cell receptor (beta chain) derives from a study of T cells and copy number aberrations in small-cell lung cancer (dated by TCRdb to the early 2020s). Broadly, across the study: To relate T cell metrics to mutations and copy number aberrations, the same tumor regions underwent both TCR repertoire sequencing and whole-exome sequencing. Tumor TCR data existed for 17 to 20 patients, while 11 to 15 patients had TCR data covering both tumor and normal tissue.

The donors were limited-stage small-cell lung cancer patients who had surgical resection in Hangzhou, China, between the late 2000s and the early 2020s. Every donor went straight to surgery with no preoperative chemotherapy or radiotherapy, and no donor was given immunotherapy either before or after surgery. In the sequenced cohort of more than 15 patients, every patient was either a smoker or a heavy second-hand smoker. Adjacent normal lung was taken at least 2 cm away from the tumor margin, and two pathologists confirmed by morphology that the adjacent normal lung was free of malignant cells. The study used multi-region TCR-beta sequencing of resected limited-stage small-cell lung cancers together with tumor-adjacent lung tissue to characterize T cell repertoire heterogeneity. The AllPrep DNA/RNA FFPE Kit (Qiagen) was used to extract genomic DNA from FFPE tissue. The immunoSEQ hsTCRB Kit, with multiplexed V- and J-gene primers, was used to amplify TCR-beta CDR3 regions from genomic DNA. Unique DNA barcodes were added in a second PCR, and the samples were pooled together with one negative control and one positive control. Sequencing of the pooled TCR-beta libraries was performed on an Illumina MiSeq using a 150-cycle paired-end protocol. Concerning the study's data processing: Adaptive Biotechnologies processed the raw sequencing data into a report containing normalized, annotated TCR-beta repertoires. T-cell density was computed as TCR-beta templates normalized to usable DNA, which was estimated by amplifying housekeeping genes. Clonality was defined as 1 minus Pielou's evenness, while richness was a count of unique rearrangements. The table was pulled from immuneACCESS by TCRdb, which kept in-frame rearrangements only. Such tables lose some clones; where checked, under half of the loss comes from unresolved V genes, and the rest has no known cause. V and J calls plus clone size are reproduced from that table; the DNA served to infer D and trimming. This sample holds over 2,000 clones; roughly four fifths were observed only once. The ten most abundant clones make up about a tenth of the sample.

This clone counts as large (0.1 to 1%). The antigen this receptor binds is unknown. No clone much larger than this one lies a single base away; base qualities are absent. Broader findings and caveats from the paper: Tumors had lower T-cell density, richness and clonality than adjacent lung tissue, but the difference in density was not significant. All specimens were formalin-fixed paraffin-embedded tissue, which is known to introduce sequencing artifacts. Because surgical resection is uncommon in small-cell lung cancer, the study was limited by a small sample size, and the findings need validation.

CDR3 length: 15 amino acids, cysteine to phenylalanine. Of all the DNA, just the CDR3 is kept, 45 bases in frame from base 1. From the germline V gene (reference sequence), CDR1 is SEHNR and CDR2 is FQNEAQ. The germline ends are 16 bases apart after V is trimmed by 5 bases and J by 6 bases. The source is a man between 60 and 75 years old with small cell lung cancer. The chain couples TRBV7-9 to TRBJ2-2, and perhaps TRBD1 as D gene, on 7 matching bases. Sequencing used normal tissue next to the tumor. CDR3 reads: CASSPPDREAGELFF. At the DNA level, the sequence is TGTGCCAGCAGCCCACCTGACAGGGAGGCCGGGGAGCTGTTTTTT. Here the CDR3 is joined to the reference TRBV7-9 and TRBJ2-2 genes, and the full variable domain is: DTGVSQNPRHKITKRGQNVTFRCDPISEHNRLYWYRQTLGQGPEFLTYFQNEAQLEKSRLLSDRFSAERPKGSFSTLEIQRTEQGDSAMYLCASSPPDREAGELFFGEGSRLTVL.